This is a list of T cell receptor beta chains from one sample in a study of T cells in Graves' hyperthyroidism and ophthalmopathy. One entry per CDR3 protein, called by TCRdb with MiXCR from the multiplex PCR reads. The sample shows about 540,000 distinct CDR3 sequences, around 46% of them seen only once. The sequencing input was peripheral blood or thyroid tissue (not recorded which). All receptors derive from a woman aged 18-30 years with Graves' hyperthyroidism. Both conserved end residues are part of each CDR3.

>TRBV7-3|TRBJ1-2
CASSLMPNYGYTF
>TRBV7-2|TRBJ1-4
CASSSRTGTEKLFF
>TRBV20-1|TRBJ2-3
CSAPGTGTDTQYF
>TRBV19|TRBJ1-5
CASSIGGNQPQHF
>TRBV11-3|TRBJ2-7
CASSLLSVFGGSAYEQYF
>TRBV7-2|TRBJ2-3
CASSRTGGDNEQYF
>TRBV12-3/TRBV12-4|TRBJ2-6
CASSVRDRGTGANVLTF
>TRBV4-2|TRBJ1-5
CASSQEGQGGQPQHF
>TRBV19|TRBJ1-6
CASSIEGKGNSPLHF
>TRBV2|TRBJ2-5
CASRGRFEPQYF
>TRBV9|TRBJ2-5
CASSHTDNETQYF
>TRBV14|TRBJ1-3
CASSRGGSNGNTIYF
>TRBV15|TRBJ1-1
CATSRPGHNTGAFF
>TRBV2|TRBJ2-3
CASSERSASTDTQYF
>TRBV20-1|TRBJ2-7
CSARERGISYEQYF
>TRBV6-5|TRBJ2-5
CASSSGQLIGTQYF
>TRBV6-5|TRBJ2-2
CASISFRVPTGELFF
>TRBV20-1|.
CSARNPDTTDEQFF
>TRBV7-6|.
CASKAGDIQYF
>TRBV12-3/TRBV12-4|TRBJ1-2
CASGRGSAGAGIGYTF
>TRBV6-5|TRBJ1-2
CASSPQGFYGYTF
>TRBV28|TRBJ1-2
CASSFERQGNYGYTF
>TRBV20-1|TRBJ2-1
CSAYTGTDAYNEQFF
>TRBV2|TRBJ1-5
CASGSTRRNQPQHF
>TRBV6-1|TRBJ1-6
CASSDRGYGSPLHF
>TRBV2|TRBJ1-5
CASSDLDGYQPQHF
>TRBV10-3|TRBJ1-2
CAISESGLYGYTF
>TRBV5-8|TRBJ1-4
CASSFNPGKLFF
>TRBV5-4|TRBJ1-1
CASSKGVGGQGDTEAFF
>TRBV24-1|TRBJ2-5
CATSEASGRSYQETQYF
>TRBV2|TRBJ1-5
CASSEARGSWPEHF
>TRBV9|TRBJ2-7
CASSVPKITGYF
>TRBV20-1|TRBJ1-4
CSARDRGDNEKLFF
>TRBV4-2|TRBJ2-7
CASSQDYLAATYEQYF
>TRBV20-1|.
CSARRGGTDTQHF
>TRBV29-1|TRBJ1-5
CSRFLESNQPQHF
>TRBV12-3/TRBV12-4|TRBJ2-7
CASSFPLDSGSDDYEQYF
>TRBV6-5|TRBJ1-5
CASSSTRVQPQHF
>TRBV7-6|TRBJ1-5
CASSRGRRDQPQHF
>TRBV7-8|TRBJ2-5
CASTPRQGGTETQYF
>TRBV15|TRBJ2-7
CATSKNRGRFAYEQYF
>TRBV4-1|TRBJ2-7
CASSQEVADTYEQYF
>TRBV6-1|TRBJ1-2
CASSEGFSPVQGYTF
>TRBV11-3|TRBJ1-1
CASSPLVSTEAFF